Each of the 5 T cell receptor beta chains below was sequenced from the same sample in a study of Ad26.COV2.S vaccination and SARS-CoV-2 variants. Clones were sequenced by immunoSEQ multiplex PCR, and TCRdb holds only the in-frame ones, with some missing. The table has about 100,000 clones, around 81% seen once. The source material was peripheral blood, sampled after recovery from COVID-19. The source is a human donor who had recovered from COVID-19.

The rearrangement links TRBV16 to TRBJ1-1, with a possible D match to TRBD1 (5 bases). This CDR3 comprises 14 residues. The germline gives CDR1 KGHSY, CDR2 FQNENV. Between the trimmed V and J ends, which lost 6 bases and 5 bases, there was a span of 16 bases. In DNA, the CDR3 is TGTGCCAGCAGTCCCGAGGTGGGGCGAACTGAAGCTTTCTTT. As protein: CASSPEVGRTEAFF.

The chain joins TRBV7-9 to TRBJ2-7; maybe TRBD1 (5 bases). The CDR3 is 10 amino acids. Trimming took 8 bases from V and 6 from J, leaving 8 bases between them. Looked up from germline, CDR1 is SEHNR and CDR2 is FQNEAQ (reference sequence). The CDR3 region has the DNA TGTGCCAGCGGCACAGGCGAGCAGTACTTC. This sequence encodes CASGTGEQYF.

This sequence joins TRBV12-3 or TRBV12-4 and TRBJ1-2; D gene unclear. The germline V and J ends were trimmed by 6 bases and 6 bases, with 14 bases remaining between them. The CDR3 is 13 amino acids. CDR3 in DNA: TGTGCCAGCAGACCTCGGCCGTCGGATGGCTACACCTTC. This encodes CASRPRPSDGYTF.

The rearrangement uses TRBV19 and TRBJ2-5; 11 bases are shared with TRBD1. This CDR3 has 13 amino acids. J gave up 5 bases and V 7 bases, and 3 bases lay outside the gene matches. Germline V gene lookup returns CDR1 LNHDA and CDR2 SQIVND (reference sequence). In DNA form, the CDR3 reads TGTGCCAGTAAGGACAGGGGGCTGGAGACCCAGTACTTC. Protein: CASKDRGLETQYF.

V and J are TRBV12-3 or TRBV12-4 and TRBJ2-4; 7 bases are shared with TRBD1. The V gene end was trimmed by 4 bases and the J gene end by 10 bases; junction bases not matched to a gene: 4. The CDR3 contains 12 residues. CDR3 bases: TGTGCCAGCAGTTCGGGACAGTCGATTCAGTACTTC. This codes for CASSSGQSIQYF.